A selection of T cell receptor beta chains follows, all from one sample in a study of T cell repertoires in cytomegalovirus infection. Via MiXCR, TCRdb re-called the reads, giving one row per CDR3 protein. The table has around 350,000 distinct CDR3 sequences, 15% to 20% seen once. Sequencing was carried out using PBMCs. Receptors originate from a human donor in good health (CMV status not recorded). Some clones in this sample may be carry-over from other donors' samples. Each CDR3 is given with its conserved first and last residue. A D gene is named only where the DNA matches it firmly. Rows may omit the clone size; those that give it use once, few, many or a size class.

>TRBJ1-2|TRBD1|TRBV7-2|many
TGTGCCAGCAGCGCAAGGACAGGGATCTATGGCTACACCTTC
CASSARTGIYGYTF
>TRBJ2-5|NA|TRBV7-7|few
TGTGCCAGCAGCTTAGGGAACAGGGTCCGGAAAGAGACCCAGTACTTC
CASSLGNRVRKETQYF
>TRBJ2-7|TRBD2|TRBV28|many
TGTGCCAGCAGTTCCCAGCGGGGGGGCAGATACGAGCAGTACTTC
CASSSQRGGRYEQYF
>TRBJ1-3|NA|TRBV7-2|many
TGTGCCAGCAGCTTAGGAGTTGCAAGCTCTGGAAACACCATATATTTT
CASSLGVASSGNTIYF
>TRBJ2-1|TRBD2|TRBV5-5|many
TGTGCCAGCTCCCCGGGTAGCGGGATCATTAACTCCTACAATGAGCAGTTCTTC
CASSPGSGIINSYNEQFF
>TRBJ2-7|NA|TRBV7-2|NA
TGTGCCAGCAGCTCACCGGGGGGCAGTTACGAGCAGTACTTC
CASSSPGGSYEQYF
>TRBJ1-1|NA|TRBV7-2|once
TGTGCCAGCAGCACCGACGGACTGAACACTGAAGCTTTCTTT
CASSTDGLNTEAFF
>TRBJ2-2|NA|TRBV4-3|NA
TGCGCCAGCAGCCAAGAAAATTGGCAGGTCGGCACCGGGGAGCTGTTTTTT
CASSQENWQVGTGELFF
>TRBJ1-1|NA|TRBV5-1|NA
TGCGCCAGCCGTAACCGTGGAGGGGGGAACACTGAAGCTTTCTTT
CASRNRGGGNTEAFF
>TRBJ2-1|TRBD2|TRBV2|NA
TGTGCCAGCAGGGAATGGACTAGCGATGGTGAGCAGTTCTTC
CASREWTSDGEQFF
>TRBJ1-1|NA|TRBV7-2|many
TGTGCCAGCAGCTTCCATAGTGGGGGCACTGAAGCTTTCTTT
CASSFHSGGTEAFF
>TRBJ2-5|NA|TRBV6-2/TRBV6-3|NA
TGTGCCAGCAGTTCTTTAGCGGTACAAGAGACCCAGTACTTC
CASSSLAVQETQYF
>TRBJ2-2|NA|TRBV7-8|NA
TGTGCCAGCAGCTTCAAGCGAGGAACCGAGGAGCTGTTTTTT
CASSFKRGTEELFF
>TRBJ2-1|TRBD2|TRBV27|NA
TGTGCCAGTGGGGGGGACGGGACCTACAATGAGCAGTTCTTC
CASGGDGTYNEQFF
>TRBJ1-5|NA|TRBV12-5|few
TGTGCTAGTGGTTTGGGGCAGCCCCAGCATTTT
CASGLGQPQHF
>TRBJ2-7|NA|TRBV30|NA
TGTGCCTGGAGTATCAGTTCCTACGAGCAGTACTTC
CAWSISSYEQYF